Below, 28 T cell receptor beta chains from the same sample are listed, as sequenced in a study of T cell changes during pregnancy in multiple sclerosis. The data were produced by immunoSEQ multiplex PCR, yet TCRdb's version contains in-frame clones alone and is incomplete. The repertoire consists of tens of thousands of clones, with 85% to 95% occurring once and the leading ten covering less than 0.15%. The sample here was CD4+ T cells from peripheral blood mononuclear cells, taken after pregnancy. These receptors all stem from a female donor with multiple sclerosis, enrolled in a pregnancy study.

The chain carries TRBV27 and TRBJ2-7, with 15 nucleotides matching TRBD2. After removal of 6 bases from V and 4 bases from J, the junction contained 10 bases not matched to a gene. The CDR3 loop spans 17 amino acids. Germline V gene data show CDR1 as MNHEY and CDR2 as SMNVEV (reference sequence). In nucleotides, the CDR3 is TGTGCCAGCAGCCCGGGACTAGCGGGAGGATTTTCGTACGAGCAGTACTTC. It specifies CASSPGLAGGFSYEQYF.

This chain uses TRBV5-1 with TRBJ2-2; 8 bases align to TRBD1. Germline CDR1 and CDR2: SGHRS and YFSETQ. Trimming removed 5 bases from V and 5 bases from J; junction bases left unmatched: 11. The CDR3 is made up of 16 amino acids. The CDR3 is CASRSRAGGMTGELFF. The CDR3 nucleotides read TGCGCCAGCAGGTCGAGGGCAGGGGGCATGACCGGGGAGCTGTTTTTT.

V is TRBV9 and J is TRBJ1-5, with D hard to call. There are 13 residues in the CDR3. Trimming removed 1 base from V and 6 bases from J, with 8 bases in between. The germline V gene has CDR1 SGDLS and CDR2 YYNGEE. DNA for the CDR3: TGTGCCAGCAGCGTAACTGGGAGTCAGCCCCAGCATTTT. It yields the protein CASSVTGSQPQHF.

The J gene is TRBJ2-7, the V gene TRBV2, with 9 bases identical to TRBD1. The CDR3 has 14 residues. With 7 bases clipped from V and 0 bases from J, the junction kept 4 bases outside the gene matches. Germline V gene lookup returns CDR1 SNHLY and CDR2 FYNNEI. The CDR3 sequence is CASNRDRASYEQYF. DNA of the CDR3: TGTGCCAGCAATCGGGACAGGGCCTCCTACGAGCAGTACTTC.

This clone was counted once. The chain recombines TRBV5-1 with TRBJ2-7; TRBD1 matches at 9 bases. The V gene's germline CDR1 is SGHRS and CDR2 YFSETQ. CDR3 length: 16 amino acids. The V gene end was trimmed by 4 bases and the J gene end by 3 bases; junction bases not matched to a gene: 11. CDR3 sequence reads: CASSPDRGTQFYEQYF. The DNA for the CDR3 is TGCGCCAGCAGCCCCGACAGGGGGACCCAATTCTACGAGCAGTACTTC.

J is TRBJ2-5 and V is TRBV7-2; D gene ambiguous. CDR1 and CDR2 (germline): SGHTA, FQGNSA. CDR3 length: 12 residues. Trimming took 3 bases from V and 7 from J, leaving 9 bases between them. The CDR3 DNA sequence: TGTGCCAGCAGCTTCGAGGTCGGGACCCAGTACTTC. It codes for CASSFEVGTQYF.

The chain couples TRBV11-2 to TRBJ2-5; 11 nucleotides agree with TRBD2. Germline V gene data show CDR1 as SGHAT and CDR2 as FQNNGV. CDR3 size: 18 residues. Trimming took 2 bases from V and 1 from J; bases not matched to a gene: 9. The DNA of the CDR3 is TGTGCCAGCAGCTTATTACGGGCTAGCGGGAGGATCCAAGAGACCCAGTACTTC. The encoded protein is CASSLLRASGRIQETQYF. The full variable domain, in which reference TRBV11-2 and TRBJ2-5 provide the parts outside the CDR3, is EAGVAQSPRYKIIEKRQSVAFWCNPISGHATLYWYQQILGQGPKLLIQFQNNGVVDDSQLPKDRFSAERLKGVDSTLKIQPAKLEDSAVYLCASSLLRASGRIQETQYFGPGTRLLVL.

The rearrangement uses TRBV21-1 and TRBJ2-1; the table gives TRBD2 as D, unverified against the DNA. TRBV21-1 is a known pseudogene. The length of the CDR3 is 13 residues. This CDR3 is CASSKRPGGEQFF. The CDR3 nucleotides read TGTGCCAGCAGCAAACGTCCGGGTGGAGAGCAGTTCTTC.

The chain couples TRBV27 to TRBJ2-2; 7 bases align to TRBD1. V shed 6 bases, J shed 8 bases, and the junction held 12 bases outside the gene matches. CDR1 is MNHEY, CDR2 SMNVEV, per germline (reference sequence). This CDR3 is 15 amino acids long. The CDR3 is CASSTGTVGWGELFF. DNA of the CDR3: TGTGCCAGCAGCACCGGGACAGTCGGCTGGGGGGAGCTGTTTTTT.

The chain has TRBV29-1 and TRBJ2-7; 7 nucleotides line up with TRBD1. After removal of 2 bases from V and 5 bases from J, the junction contained 6 bases not matched to a gene. Germline V gives CDR1 SQVTM, CDR2 ANQGSEA. The CDR3 loop spans 13 amino acids. The chain's CDR3 is CSVEPKGAHEQYF. In nucleotides, the CDR3 is TGCAGCGTTGAACCTAAGGGGGCCCACGAGCAGTACTTC.

The chain couples TRBV28 to TRBJ2-4; D gene unclear. The CDR3 spans 12 residues. Germline CDR1 MDHEN, CDR2 SYDVKM. Trimming took 7 bases from V and 7 from J, leaving 11 bases between them. The DNA for the CDR3 is TGTGCCAGCAAATCGTGGGCGAACATTCAGTACTTC. This translates into CASKSWANIQYF.

This sequence joins TRBV5-4 and TRBJ2-3; weak D call: TRBD2 (6 bases). Trimming took 3 bases from V and 0 from J, leaving 11 bases between them. This CDR3 comprises 15 residues. Germline lookup yields CDR1 SGHNT and CDR2 YYREEE (reference sequence). The CDR3 protein is CASSSAGTSTDTQYF. The DNA for the CDR3 is TGTGCCAGCAGCTCCGCCGGGACTAGCACAGATACGCAGTATTTT.

The chain employs TRBV5-1 and TRBJ2-5; 7 bases map to TRBD1. The CDR3 loop spans 14 amino acids. Germline-derived CDR1 and CDR2 are SGHRS and YFSETQ. V trimming: 4 bases; J trimming: 1 base; junction bases outside the gene matches: 4. DNA of the CDR3: TGCGCCAGCAGCCTTTACAGGGGCCAAGAGACCCAGTACTTC. Translation: CASSLYRGQETQYF. Using reference TRBV5-1 and TRBJ2-5 for the parts outside the CDR3, the full variable domain is KAGVTQTPRYLIKTRGQQVTLSCSPISGHRSVSWYQQTPGQGLQFLFEYFSETQRNKGNFPGRFSGRQFSNSRSEMNVSTLELGDSALYLCASSLYRGQETQYFGPGTRLLVL.

The rearrangement links TRBV7-8 to TRBJ2-7; 8 bases map to TRBD1. Germline V gene sequence: CDR1 SGHVS, CDR2 FQNEAQ. This CDR3 contains 15 residues. V lost 4 bases and J lost 3; bases outside the gene matches: 8. The CDR3 sequence: CASSWQGATGYEQYF. The CDR3 DNA follows: TGTGCCAGCAGCTGGCAGGGGGCTACCGGCTACGAGCAGTACTTC.

The chain is built from TRBV6-6 and TRBJ1-5, with 9 bases lining up with TRBD1. The V gene end was trimmed by 5 bases and the J gene end by 3 bases; junction bases not matched to a gene: 8. Germline CDR1 and CDR2: MNHNY and SVGAGI (reference sequence). The CDR3 totals 16 residues. The CDR3 reads CASSPPTGGNNQPQHF. The CDR3 DNA reads TGTGCCAGCAGTCCGCCCACAGGGGGCAACAATCAGCCCCAGCATTTT.

J is TRBJ2-5 and V is TRBV5-1; D is perhaps TRBD2 (5 bases). There are 15 residues in the CDR3. V lost 0 bases and J lost 6, with 15 bases in between. Germline assignment: CDR1 SGHRS and CDR2 YFSETQ. This CDR3 reads CASSLVARAEKTQYF. CDR3 bases: TGCGCCAGCAGCTTGGTTGCGAGGGCAGAGAAGACCCAGTACTTC.

The rearrangement joins TRBV6-6 to TRBJ2-2; the match to TRBD2 covers 8 bases. Germline V lookup: CDR1 MNHNY, CDR2 SVGAGI (reference sequence). This CDR3 contains 14 residues. Losses at the gene ends were 5 bases for V and 5 bases for J; bases not matched to a gene: 4. The DNA of the CDR3 is TGTGCCAGCAGTGGGACTAGGGGGACCGGGGAGCTGTTTTTT. It is translated as CASSGTRGTGELFF.

This chain joins TRBV5-1 and TRBJ1-4, with a possible D match to TRBD1 (5 bases). Germline loops: CDR1 SGHRS, CDR2 YFSETQ. Trimming removed 7 bases from V and 4 bases from J, with 14 bases in between. CDR3 length: 14 residues. CDR3 DNA sequence: TGCGCCAGCGGCCCGGGGGGGGTTAATGAAAAACTGTTTTTT. Amino acid sequence: CASGPGGVNEKLFF.

The chain links TRBV6-5 to TRBJ1-5, with TRBD1 identical over 10 bases. Germline CDR1 is MNHEY and CDR2 is SVGAGI. The CDR3 spans 14 residues. V shed 10 bases, J shed 3 bases, and the junction held 6 bases outside the gene matches. Here the CDR3 reads CATSTGGVNQPQHF. In DNA form, the CDR3 reads TGTGCCACCTCGACAGGGGGCGTCAATCAGCCCCAGCATTTT.

The V gene is TRBV19, the J gene TRBJ1-2; D is perhaps TRBD1 (5 bases). CDR1 LNHDA and CDR2 SQIVND come from the germline V gene (reference sequence). With 6 bases removed from V and 2 bases from J, the gap between germline ends came to 13 bases. There are 14 residues in the CDR3. CDR3 sequence reads: CASSPTGPNYGYTF. CDR3 DNA sequence: TGTGCCAGTAGCCCTACAGGACCGAACTATGGCTACACCTTC.

V and J are TRBV27 and TRBJ2-2, with D possibly being TRBD1 (5 bases). The V end lost 5 bases, the J end lost 5 bases, and 18 bases lay between the germline ends. Germline loops: CDR1 MNHEY, CDR2 SMNVEV (reference sequence). The CDR3 runs to 16 residues. The CDR3 reads CASSLRGAGGTGELFF. The DNA of the CDR3 is TGTGCCAGCAGTCTAAGGGGTGCAGGTGGGACCGGGGAGCTGTTTTTT.

This clone was counted a single time. The chain recombines TRBV14 with TRBJ2-1; D is ambiguous. V shed 2 bases and J shed 7 bases, with 15 bases lying between them. Germline-derived CDR1 and CDR2 are SGHDN and FVKESK. The CDR3 runs to 15 residues. The CDR3 here is CASSQFMGFKNEQFF. CDR3 coding DNA: TGTGCCAGCAGCCAATTTATGGGCTTCAAGAATGAGCAGTTCTTC.

The chain joins TRBV5-6 to TRBJ2-3; the D gene is possibly TRBD2 (5 bases). This CDR3 comprises 14 residues. Germline CDR1 and CDR2: SGHDT and YYEEEE. V was cut by 5 bases and J by 6 bases, with 16 bases left in between. Written as DNA, the CDR3 is TGTGCCAGCAGGTCACAGCTCCCGGGGGATACGCAGTATTTT. Amino acid sequence: CASRSQLPGDTQYF.

The gene calls are TRBV19 and TRBJ1-5; 7 nucleotides agree with TRBD1. In germline, CDR1 is LNHDA, CDR2 SQIVND (reference sequence). The V gene end was trimmed by 5 bases and the J gene end by 0 bases; junction bases not matched to a gene: 13. The CDR3 extends over 18 amino acids. Written as DNA, the CDR3 is TGTGCCAGTAGTGGTTCCGCGACAGGGAGATATAGCAATCAGCCCCAGCATTTT. Its protein is CASSGSATGRYSNQPQHF.

This clone was seen only once. The J gene is TRBJ2-5, the V gene TRBV6-5, with D maybe TRBD1 (6 bases). The J call is in doubt because the DNA end fits TRBJ2-7 better. This CDR3 comprises 15 residues. Germline V CDR1 and CDR2: MNHEY, SVGAGI. The CDR3 sequence: CASSYLPDRTYEQYF. The CDR3 nucleotides are TGTGCCAGCAGTTACCTCCCTGACAGGACCTACGAGCAGTACTTC.

This clone occurred once. As DNA, the CDR3 is TGTGCCTGGAGTGACGCAGATCAGCCCCAGCATTTT. It yields the protein CAWSDADQPQHF. The chain links TRBV30 to TRBJ1-5, with D hard to call. Deletions cut 1 base from V and 5 bases from J, with 6 bases between. There are 12 residues in the CDR3. Per germline, CDR1 GTSNPN and CDR2 SVGIG (reference sequence). Using reference TRBV30 and TRBJ1-5 for the parts outside the CDR3, the full variable domain is SQTIHQWPATLVQPVGSPLSLECTVEGTSNPNLYWYRQAAGRGLQLLFYSVGIGQISSEVPQNLSASRPQDRQFILSSKKLLLSDSGFYLCAWSDADQPQHFGDGTRLSIL.

The V and J genes are TRBV18 and TRBJ1-4; tentatively, D is TRBD1 (6 bases). Trimming stripped 1 base from V and 4 bases from J, with 16 bases between. From germline, CDR1 is KGHSH and CDR2 LQKENI. The CDR3 spans 17 residues. Written as DNA, the CDR3 is TGTGCCAGCTCACCACGAGGGGAGACAGGCATTAATGAAAAACTGTTTTTT. Protein product: CASSPRGETGINEKLFF.

The CDR3 sequence: CASSLGTSGRSGANVLTF. As DNA, the CDR3 is TGTGCCAGCAGCTTAGGGACTAGCGGGAGATCTGGGGCCAACGTCCTGACTTTC. The rearrangement uses TRBV7-2 and TRBJ2-6, with 13 bases that match TRBD2. Germline V CDR1 and CDR2: SGHTA, FQGNSA. V shed 1 base and J 1 base; nucleotides not matched to a gene: 1. The CDR3 runs to 18 residues.